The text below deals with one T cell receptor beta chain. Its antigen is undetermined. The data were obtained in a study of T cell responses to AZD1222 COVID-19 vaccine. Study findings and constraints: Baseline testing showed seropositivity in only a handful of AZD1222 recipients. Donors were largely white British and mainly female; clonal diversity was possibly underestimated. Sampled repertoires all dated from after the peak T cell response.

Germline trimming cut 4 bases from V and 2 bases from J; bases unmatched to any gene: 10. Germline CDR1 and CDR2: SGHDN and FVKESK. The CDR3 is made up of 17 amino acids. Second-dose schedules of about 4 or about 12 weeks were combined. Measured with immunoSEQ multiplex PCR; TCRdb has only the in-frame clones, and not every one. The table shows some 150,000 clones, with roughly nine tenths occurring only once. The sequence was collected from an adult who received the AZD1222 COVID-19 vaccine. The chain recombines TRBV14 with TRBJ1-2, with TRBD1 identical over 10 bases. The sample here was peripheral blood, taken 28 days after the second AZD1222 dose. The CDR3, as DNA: TGTGCCAGCAGCCCGGGACAGGGGAGTTTGAGAAACTATGGCTACACCTTC. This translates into CASSPGQGSLRNYGYTF.